This T cell receptor (beta chain) derives from a study of radiation and T cells in renal cell carcinoma (dated by TCRdb to about 2020). Some background on the complete study: Samples were obtained from a clinical trial, in which 15 Gy stereotactic body radiation therapy was delivered to primary renal cell carcinomas and nephrectomy was performed 4 weeks later. TCR beta sequencing covered some 55 samples in total, comprising some 26 tumors and approximately 27 peripheral blood samples. A total of 4 million to 5 million unique CDR3 nucleotide sequences, encoding 2.8 million or so unique CDR3 amino acid sequences, were found across all 50 or so samples. Study-wide findings and limitations: With a single-armed trial design, the study had no way to address how radiation dose or scheduling affects the TCR repertoire. Changes in the blood repertoire were not tracked past 4 weeks after treatment. Top tumor clonotypes rose in blood from baseline to 2 weeks post-radiation, then contracted by 4 weeks, suggesting transient expansion of tumor-resident clones. No pretreatment tumor biopsies were available, so the baseline intratumoral presence of clonotypes could not be determined.

Including cysteine and phenylalanine, the CDR3 has 15 amino acids. Here the CDR3 DNA is all that survives: 45 bases in frame from base 1. V loses 1 base of germline sequence and J loses 1 base, and the interval between the two ends is 10 bases. Taken from the germline V gene, the CDR1 and CDR2 loops are SGHTA and FQGNSA. A word on this clone: Its specific antigen is unknown. No base-level quality is on record; no much larger clone is a single base apart.

Following the manufacturer's recommendations, the immunoSEQ kit was used to generate TCR beta libraries from genomic DNA. For library preparation, a first multiplex PCR was performed with proprietary primers, followed by a second PCR in which unique barcodes were added, and bead cleanups were performed after each round. A kit-provided positive control reaction and a negative control reaction were included in every sample batch. The final libraries were assessed on an Agilent 4200 TapeStation D1000 ScreenTape, pooled by volume, and quantified by qPCR. Sequencing was performed on an Illumina NextSeq500 with a MidOutput 150-cycle cartridge, and 156 Read1 and 15 Index1 cycles were run with kit custom primers. The pooled library was loaded at roughly 0.98 pM with a roughly 20% PhiX control spike-in. The published analysis was carried out like this. Vendor-processed data were analyzed in R, with a clonotype defined as all T cells sharing the same CDR3 nucleotide sequence. For clone abundance analyses, frequencies were normalized to the 10,000 most abundant clones per sample. Before analysis, public T cell clones were removed, and these numbered fewer than five per sample on average. Tumor-enriched clonotypes and baseline blood-enriched clonotypes were defined as those with an abundance difference of at least 32-fold between compartments. Clonotypes expanded or contracted between blood time points were identified with a beta-binomial differential abundance model. Tumor-blood repertoire similarity was measured with the Baroni-Urbani and Buser coefficient, and group comparisons used two-tailed Wilcoxon tests in R. TCRdb mirrors the immuneACCESS table, restricted to in-frame sequences. Some clones are absent from its copies; in checked studies, under half trace to an unresolved V gene, and the reason for the others is unknown. That table supplies the V and J calls and clone size; D and trimming were determined from the DNA. This sample gives 120,000 to 150,000 clones in total; 70% to 90% of them show up just once. The ten top clones hold around 21% of the sample.

The sample's time point label, decoded: baseline pretreatment blood. The meaning of the sample's treatment or condition label: 15 Gy SBRT to primary tumor, nephrectomy 4 weeks later. To track tumor-enriched clonotypes, serial peripheral blood was sampled from radiation-treated patients at baseline and at 2 weeks and 4 weeks after SBRT. Every patient had renal cell carcinoma of clear cell pathology. The QIAamp DNA Blood Mini Kit (Qiagen) was used to prepare genomic DNA for TCR sequencing. Samples were included in the analyses only if all quality control checks were passed. The clonotype comes from a woman between 45 and 65 years old with renal cell carcinoma. Recombination joined TRBV7-2 with TRBJ1-1, and the D gene may be TRBD1, 5 bases matching. Sample: blood, taken from a patient whose treatment included radiotherapy and nephrectomy. The CDR3 protein sequence reads: CASSLGGRENTEAFF. At the DNA level, the sequence is TGTGCCAGCAGCTTAGGGGGGAGGGAGAACACTGAAGCTTTCTTT.